This T cell receptor (beta chain) originates from a study of cytomegalovirus exposure and HLA in healthy donors. About the research overall: The same platform was used for the 120 or so validation repertoires as for the 666 first-cohort repertoires, as reported in a later analysis.

V was trimmed by 0 bases and J by 0 bases, leaving 7 bases between them. Germline values: CDR1 MNHNS, CDR2 SASEGT. The CDR3 has 15 residues. From the 120-subject validation cohort, which was separate from the roughly 670-subject first cohort, the donors were drawn. Produced via immunoSEQ multiplex PCR; TCRdb's table is partial and in-frame only. Counted here are a few hundred thousand clones, roughly 90% occurring once; the ten biggest clones make up about 0.99%. Study findings and constraints: The dataset shows that most TCR sequences were rare, while some public TCRs occurred in many donors.

About this clone: Its target is not known.

Source material: PBMCs. The sequence came from a woman under 30 in good health and CMV-seronegative. The chain employs TRBV6-1 and TRBJ2-3; D remains unclear. CDR3 bases: TGTGCCAGCAGTGAAGCCGGGTGGAGCACAGATACGCAGTATTTT. It encodes CASSEAGWSTDTQYF.